These 21 T cell receptor beta chains came from one sample sequenced in a study of T cells in Graves' hyperthyroidism and ophthalmopathy. TCR beta CDR3 region amplification was performed from RNA transcripts. Initially, a first-round RT-PCR of the TCR CDR3 employed the HTBI primer set. In TCRdb, the multiplex PCR reads were re-called with MiXCR into one record per CDR3 protein. The sample lists some 550,000 distinct CDR3 sequences, about a sixth occurring once. The sequencing sample was made of blood. The source is a woman aged 40 to 50 with Graves' ophthalmopathy.

This clonotype has a count of ten or more. The genes are TRBV10-3 and TRBJ2-7; 10 positions agree with TRBD1. Germline V gives CDR1 ENHRY, CDR2 SYGVKD. CDR3 length: 15 residues. V lost 4 bases, J lost 1 base, and 4 bases stayed unmatched. This CDR3 reads CAISGPGQGSYEQYF. For the CDR3, the DNA is TGTGCCATCAGTGGGCCGGGACAGGGGTCCTACGAGCAGTACTTC.

This clonotype occurred many times. The chain employs TRBV18 and TRBJ1-2, with D perhaps matching TRBD1 (6 bases). Trimming stripped 5 bases from V and 6 bases from J, with 16 bases between. Looked up from germline, CDR1 is KGHSH and CDR2 is LQKENI. There are 14 residues in the CDR3. The DNA of the CDR3 is TGTGCCAGCTCAGACCGGGACAAAGACAATGGCTACACCTTC. Protein: CASSDRDKDNGYTF.

This clonotype came up a few times. The rearrangement uses TRBV3-1 and TRBJ2-2; 7 bases are a match to TRBD2. The germline V gene encodes CDR1 LGHDT and CDR2 YNNKEL (reference sequence). The CDR3 extends over 14 amino acids. J gave up 5 bases and V 11 bases, and 11 bases lay outside the gene matches. Written as DNA, the CDR3 is TGTGCCGTACAGCGGGATGGGGATACCGGGGAGCTGTTTTTT. It encodes CAVQRDGDTGELFF.

This clonotype has at least ten counts. V is TRBV2 and J is TRBJ2-3; the D gene is possibly TRBD2 (7 bases). Trimming took off 6 bases at V and 1 base at J, with 14 bases between the two ends. CDR1 and CDR2 from the germline V gene are SNHLY and FYNNEI. The CDR3 loop spans 15 amino acids. CDR3 DNA sequence: TGTGCCAGCAGAATTGGGGGGGGCGGCACAGATACGCAGTATTTT. Translating it yields CASRIGGGGTDTQYF. The full variable domain, in which reference TRBV2 and TRBJ2-3 provide the parts outside the CDR3, is EPEVTQTPSHQVTQMGQEVILRCVPISNHLYFYWYRQILGQKVEFLVSFYNNEISEKSEIFDDQFSVERPDGSNFTLKIRSTKLEDSAMYFCASRIGGGGTDTQYFGPGTRLTVL.

V and J are TRBV18 and TRBJ2-7; TRBD1 aligns across 8 bases. Germline CDR1 KGHSH, CDR2 LQKENI. With V trimmed by 1 base and J by 3 bases, 8 bases remained unmatched. CDR3 size: 16 residues. The CDR3 DNA reads TGTGCCAGCTCACCACGTTCCCAGGGGGCTATCTACGAGCAGTACTTC. Protein sequence: CASSPRSQGAIYEQYF.

The rearrangement links TRBV5-1 to TRBJ2-2; TRBD2 aligns across 10 bases. Germline V lookup: CDR1 SGHRS, CDR2 YFSETQ. J lost 5 bases, V lost 0 bases, and 7 bases had no gene match. The CDR3 is 17 amino acids. The CDR3 loop reads CASSLESSGRGTGELFF. In DNA form, the CDR3 reads TGCGCCAGCAGCTTGGAGTCTAGCGGGAGAGGTACCGGGGAGCTGTTTTTT.

This clonotype came up many times. The chain uses TRBV11-2 and TRBJ2-7, with D uncertain. V gave up 3 bases and J gave up 0 bases, with 15 bases separating them. Germline CDR1 and CDR2: SGHAT and FQNNGV. This CDR3 contains 16 residues. CDR3 protein: CASSFGHLAASYEQYF. CDR3 DNA sequence: TGTGCCAGCAGCTTCGGGCACCTGGCTGCCTCCTACGAGCAGTACTTC.

This clonotype was detected ten times or more. The chain uses TRBV2 and TRBJ1-1, with D maybe TRBD1 (5 bases). Trimming pared 7 bases from V and 2 bases from J, leaving 14 bases between. The CDR3 is 14 amino acids. CDR1 is SNHLY and CDR2 is FYNNEI in the germline V gene. The CDR3 loop reads CASTFDSYNTEAFF. Here the CDR3 DNA reads TGTGCCAGCACCTTTGACAGCTACAACACTGAAGCTTTCTTT.

Worth noting for this clonotype: A read error may be the cause here, since a much bigger clone is one base away. The chain recombines TRBV3-1 with TRBJ1-6, with 12 bases that match TRBD1. The CDR3 has 15 amino acids. The V and J ends lost 1 base and 9 bases, in that order; junction bases with no gene match: 1. Germline V gene data show CDR1 as LGHDT and CDR2 as YNNKEL (reference sequence). The CDR3 nucleotides are TGTGCCAGCAGCCAAGCGGGACAGGGGGCTTCACCCCTCCACTTT. Protein product: CASSQAGQGASPLHF.

The DNA of the CDR3 is TGCAGTGCGTTTCTAGCGGGAGCTTCCCCATTCACAGATACGCAGTATTTT. Amino acid sequence: CSAFLAGASPFTDTQYF. The chain employs TRBV20-1 and TRBJ2-3; the match to TRBD2 covers 10 bases. Trimming removed 6 bases from V and 2 bases from J; junction bases left unmatched: 14. The CDR3 runs to 17 residues. From germline, CDR1 is DFQATT and CDR2 SNEGSKA (reference sequence).

At least ten counts were recorded for this clonotype. The chain carries TRBV2 and TRBJ1-2; 9 bases line up with TRBD1. The trim removed 3 bases at V and 8 bases at J, leaving 7 bases unmatched. The length of the CDR3 is 14 residues. From germline, CDR1 is SNHLY and CDR2 FYNNEI. Here the CDR3 reads CASSEGQGIQGYTF. CDR3 DNA sequence: TGTGCCAGCAGTGAGGGACAGGGTATTCAGGGCTACACCTTC.

In this sample, this clonotype turned up many times. The chain couples TRBV3-1 to TRBJ1-2; D not certain. The CDR3 runs 13 residues. Germline loops: CDR1 LGHDT, CDR2 YNNKEL (reference sequence). Trimming cost V 3 bases and J 0 bases, with 5 bases left between them. Written as DNA, the CDR3 is TGTGCCAGCAGCCATGACCCTAACTATGGCTACACCTTC. It is translated as CASSHDPNYGYTF.

To note about this clonotype: Possible read error: a much larger clone is one base away. The gene calls are TRBV11-2 and TRBJ2-5; 7 nucleotides align to TRBD2. From germline, CDR1 is SGHAT and CDR2 FQNNGV. There are 14 residues in the CDR3. Trimming removed 9 bases from V and 4 bases from J; junction bases left unmatched: 11. The CDR3 nucleotides are TGTGCCAGTGACGGGGGGTCGACAAGAGAGACCCAGTACTTC. Protein product: CASDGGSTRETQYF. The full variable domain, in which reference TRBV11-2 and TRBJ2-5 provide the parts outside the CDR3, is EAGVAQSPRYKIIEKRQSVAFWCNPISGHATLYWYQQILGQGPKLLIQFQNNGVVDDSQLPKDRFSAERLKGVDSTLKIQPAKLEDSAVYLCASDGGSTRETQYFGPGTRLLVL.

This clonotype was observed a handful of times. The junction departs from the called germline gene at one end, perhaps through a read error. The chain has TRBV20-1 and TRBJ2-7; TRBD2 might be the D (6 bases). CDR1 DFQATT and CDR2 SNEGSKA come from the germline V gene (reference sequence). CDR3 length equals 14 residues. The CDR3 spells CSARVMTSSNEQYF. The CDR3 DNA follows: TGCAGTGCAAGAGTAATGACTAGTTCCAACGAGCAGTACTTC.

There are many counts of this clonotype. The chain couples TRBV3-1 to TRBJ2-2; D possibly uses TRBD1 or TRBD2 (5 bases each). The CDR3 is 13 residues long. Looked up from germline, CDR1 is LGHDT and CDR2 is YNNKEL (reference sequence). V shed 6 bases and J shed 7 bases, with 12 bases lying between them. CDR3 sequence: CASSPGPHGELFF. In nucleotides, the CDR3 is TGTGCCAGCAGTCCGGGACCTCACGGGGAGCTGTTTTTT.

Note on this clonotype: One end of the junction is discordant with germline, which a read error may explain. The chain recombines TRBV7-2 with TRBJ2-7; 7 bases are a match to TRBD2. The CDR3 extends over 21 amino acids. Germline CDR1 SGHTA, CDR2 FQGNSA. Here the CDR3 reads CAGSPEGNTHGLAGFSYEQYF. CDR3 nucleotides: TGTGCCGGCAGCCCGGAGGGAAATACTCACGGGTTAGCGGGCTTCTCCTACGAGCAGTACTTC. The full variable domain, rest sourced from reference TRBV7-2 and TRBJ2-7, is GAGVSQSPSNKVTEKGKDVELRCDPISGHTALYWYRQSLGQGLEFLIYFQGNSAPDKSGLPSDRFSAERTGGSVSTLTIQRTQQEDSAVYLCAGSPEGNTHGLAGFSYEQYFGPGTRLTVT.

This clonotype was seen ten or more times. The V and J genes are TRBV2 and TRBJ1-5; D perhaps matches TRBD1 (5 bases). V lost 2 bases and J lost 3, with 14 bases in between. Germline-derived CDR1 and CDR2 are SNHLY and FYNNEI. The CDR3 is 16 residues long. The DNA for the CDR3 is TGTGCCAGCAGTGAACGGGGACCGCCTTTCAATCAGCCCCAGCATTTT. Amino acids: CASSERGPPFNQPQHF.

The table lists this clonotype with many counts. The genes are TRBV12-3 or TRBV12-4 and TRBJ1-1; D is possibly TRBD1 (6 bases). With 5 bases removed from V and 2 bases from J, the gap between germline ends came to 18 bases. This CDR3 contains 16 residues. CDR3 nucleotide sequence: TGTGCCAGCAGTCGAGGGCAGGGGAGGTCTAACACTGAAGCTTTCTTT. Protein sequence: CASSRGQGRSNTEAFF.

This clonotype was counted between two and nine times. The V call is TRBV5-1, the J call TRBJ2-1, with a tentative D call TRBD2 (5 bases). Between the trimmed V and J ends, which lost 6 bases and 5 bases, there was a span of 18 bases. CDR3 size: 15 residues. Per the germline V gene, CDR1 is SGHRS and CDR2 is YFSETQ. The CDR3 DNA sequence: TGCGCCAGCACCCTTTCGACGGGATCGAACAATGAGCAGTTCTTC. Its translation: CASTLSTGSNNEQFF.

V and J are TRBV5-1 and TRBJ1-1; TRBD1 matches 7 bases. This CDR3 has 15 amino acids. V lost 7 bases, J lost 10 bases, and 19 bases stayed unmatched. Germline-derived CDR1 and CDR2 are SGHRS and YFSETQ. CDR3 in DNA: TGCGCCAGCGCGCCCCTCAGACAGGGCGAATCTGGAGCTTTCTTT. This sequence encodes CASAPLRQGESGAFF.

This clonotype was seen more than once but under ten times. This chain joins TRBV6-1 and TRBJ2-1, with TRBD1 identical over 10 bases. The CDR3 totals 17 residues. Germline CDR1 MNHNS, CDR2 SASEGT. V trimming: 5 bases; J trimming: 4 bases; junction bases outside the gene matches: 11. CDR3 in amino acids: CASSLGTGVDFYNEQFF. The CDR3, as DNA: TGTGCCAGCAGTCTCGGGACAGGGGTCGACTTTTACAATGAGCAGTTCTTC.